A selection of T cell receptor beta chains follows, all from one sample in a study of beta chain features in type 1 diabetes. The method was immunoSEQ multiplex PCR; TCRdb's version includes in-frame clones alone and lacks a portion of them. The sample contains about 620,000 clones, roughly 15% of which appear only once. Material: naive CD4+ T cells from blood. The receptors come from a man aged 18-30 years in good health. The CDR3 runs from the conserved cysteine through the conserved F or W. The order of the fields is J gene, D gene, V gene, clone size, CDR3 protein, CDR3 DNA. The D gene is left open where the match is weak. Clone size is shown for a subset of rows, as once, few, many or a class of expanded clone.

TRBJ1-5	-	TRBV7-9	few	CATQGQGNQPQHF	TGTGCCACCCAGGGCCAGGGGAATCAGCCCCAGCATTTT
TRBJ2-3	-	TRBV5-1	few	CASSSNSPDTQYF	TGCGCCAGCAGCTCAAACTCACCAGATACGCAGTATTTT
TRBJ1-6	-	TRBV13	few	CASSEGYYFNSPLHF	TGTGCCAGCAGCGAGGGGTACTACTTTAATTCACCCCTCCACTTT
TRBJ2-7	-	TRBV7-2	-	CASSLVRAGEQYF	TGTGCCAGCAGCTTAGTACGGGCGGGCGAGCAGTACTTC
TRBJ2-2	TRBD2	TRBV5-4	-	CASSLARTSGNTGELFF	TGTGCCAGCAGCTTGGCTCGGACTAGCGGGAACACCGGGGAGCTGTTTTTT
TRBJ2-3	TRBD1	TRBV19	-	CASTVTGADTQYF	TGTGCCAGTACTGTTACAGGGGCAGATACGCAGTATTTT
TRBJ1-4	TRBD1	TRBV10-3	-	CAISGARTGISEKLFF	TGTGCCATCAGTGGGGCAAGGACAGGGATCTCTGAAAAACTGTTTTTT
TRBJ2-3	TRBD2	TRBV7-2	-	CASSPIPPSGGTQYF	TGTGCCAGCAGCCCAATCCCCCCTAGCGGGGGAACGCAGTATTTT
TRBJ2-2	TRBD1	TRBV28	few	CASSTGGSTGELFF	TGTGCCAGCAGTACAGGGGGTAGCACCGGGGAGCTGTTTTTT
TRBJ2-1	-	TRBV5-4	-	CASSLVGLGYNEQFF	TGTGCCAGCAGCTTGGTAGGGCTAGGATACAATGAGCAGTTCTTC
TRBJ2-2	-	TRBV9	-	CASSVSPPGELFF	TGTGCCAGCAGCGTATCTCCTCCGGGGGAGCTGTTTTTT
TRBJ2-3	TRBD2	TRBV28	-	CASSLSQSGGTQYF	TGTGCCAGCAGTTTATCCCAGAGCGGGGGTACGCAGTATTTT
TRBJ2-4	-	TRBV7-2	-	CASRKTSAQGVAKNIQYF	TGTGCCAGCAGAAAAACTAGCGCCCAGGGGGTAGCCAAAAACATTCAGTACTTC
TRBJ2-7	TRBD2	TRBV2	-	CASSEGSGGTYEQYF	TGTGCCAGCAGTGAAGGTAGCGGGGGGACCTACGAGCAGTACTTC
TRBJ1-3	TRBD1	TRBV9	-	CASSPRQGAAGNTIYF	TGTGCCAGCAGCCCACGACAGGGGGCAGCTGGAAACACCATATATTTT
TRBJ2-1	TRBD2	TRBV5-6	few	CASSIAGGYNEQFF	TGTGCCAGCAGCATAGCGGGGGGGTACAATGAGCAGTTCTTC
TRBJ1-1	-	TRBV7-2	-	CASSQRQAPGEAFF	TGTGCCAGCAGCCAGCGACAGGCCCCGGGGGAAGCTTTCTTT
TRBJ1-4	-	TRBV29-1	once	CSVVLGVHNEKLFF	TGCAGCGTTGTCCTGGGGGTTCATAATGAAAAACTGTTTTTT
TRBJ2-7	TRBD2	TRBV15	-	CATSRDLAETYEQYF	TGTGCCACCAGCAGAGATCTAGCGGAGACCTACGAGCAGTACTTC
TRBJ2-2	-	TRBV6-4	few	CASSDRANTGELFF	TGTGCCAGCAGTGACAGGGCAAACACCGGGGAGCTGTTTTTT
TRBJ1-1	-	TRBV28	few	CASSFGGWPRKAFF	TGTGCCAGCAGTTTTGGCGGGTGGCCTCGGAAAGCTTTCTTT
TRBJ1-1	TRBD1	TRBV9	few	CASSAGQGKGEAFF	TGTGCCAGCAGCGCGGGACAGGGGAAGGGTGAAGCTTTCTTT
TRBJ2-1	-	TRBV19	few	CASTHFQGYNEQFF	TGTGCCAGTACCCACTTCCAGGGATACAATGAGCAGTTCTTC
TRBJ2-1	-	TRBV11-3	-	CASSLGWRAVYNEQFF	TGTGCCAGCAGCTTAGGGTGGAGGGCAGTCTACAATGAGCAGTTCTTC
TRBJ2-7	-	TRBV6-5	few	CASSYVASYEQYF	TGTGCCAGCAGTTATGTGGCCTCCTACGAGCAGTACTTC
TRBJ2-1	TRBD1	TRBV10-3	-	CAISGTAYNEQFF	TGTGCCATCAGCGGGACAGCTTACAATGAGCAGTTCTTC
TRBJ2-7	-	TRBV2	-	CASSVKYEQYF	TGTGCCAGCAGTGTTAAATACGAGCAGTACTTC
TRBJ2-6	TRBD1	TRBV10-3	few	CATFRDRSWYGANVLTF	TGTGCCACTTTCCGGGACAGGTCATGGTACGGGGCCAACGTCCTGACTTTC
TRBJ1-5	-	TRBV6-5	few	CASRPTGFNQPQHF	TGTGCCAGCAGACCGACAGGTTTTAATCAGCCCCAGCATTTT
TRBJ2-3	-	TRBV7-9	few	CASSLAIPVGNTQYF	TGTGCCAGCAGCTTAGCGATACCGGTCGGAAATACGCAGTATTTT
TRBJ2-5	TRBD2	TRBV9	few	CASSASTGTRTTQYF	TGTGCCAGCAGCGCGAGTACCGGGACTAGGACGACCCAGTACTTC
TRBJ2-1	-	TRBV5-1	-	CASSLAVGGIDEQFF	TGCGCCAGCAGCTTGGCGGTAGGAGGGATCGATGAGCAGTTCTTC
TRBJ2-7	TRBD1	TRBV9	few	CASSVASWTGAYEQYF	TGTGCCAGCAGCGTAGCTTCCTGGACAGGGGCCTACGAGCAGTACTTC
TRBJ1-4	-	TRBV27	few	CASSSYRRSNEKLFF	TGTGCCAGCAGTTCCTACAGGAGGTCTAATGAAAAACTGTTTTTT
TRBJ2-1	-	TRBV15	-	CATSRGPGRGDEQFF	TGTGCCACCAGCAGAGGCCCGGGTCGAGGGGATGAGCAGTTCTTC
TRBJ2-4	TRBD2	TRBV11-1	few	CASSPAEGRAEKNIQYF	TGTGCCAGCAGCCCGGCGGAGGGGAGGGCAGAGAAAAACATTCAGTACTTC
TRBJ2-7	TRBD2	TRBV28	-	CASSLRAGAAQYF	TGTGCCAGCAGTTTGAGAGCGGGAGCCGCGCAGTACTTC
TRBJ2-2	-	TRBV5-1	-	CASSPEGDRINTGELFF	TGCGCCAGCAGCCCGGAGGGGGACAGAATAAACACCGGGGAGCTGTTTTTT
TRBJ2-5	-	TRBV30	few	CVNGIVGRETQYF	TGTGTAAATGGTATTGTGGGGAGAGAGACCCAGTACTTC
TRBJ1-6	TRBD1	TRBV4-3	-	CASSQEGTGNNSPLHF	TGCGCCAGCAGCCAAGAAGGGACAGGGAATAATTCACCCCTCCACTTT
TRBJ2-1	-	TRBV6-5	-	CASRRGIKVNEQFF	TGTGCCAGCAGACGGGGAATTAAGGTCAATGAGCAGTTCTTC
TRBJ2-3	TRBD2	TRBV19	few	CASSIEPGLSTDTQYF	TGTGCCAGTAGTATAGAACCGGGACTATCCACAGATACGCAGTATTTT
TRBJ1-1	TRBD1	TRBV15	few	CATSRGSGGDTEAFF	TGTGCCACCAGCAGAGGGTCAGGGGGAGACACTGAAGCTTTCTTT
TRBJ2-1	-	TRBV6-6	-	CASSPGRALGKNEQFF	TGTGCCAGCAGCCCCGGCAGGGCACTCGGGAAAAATGAGCAGTTCTTC
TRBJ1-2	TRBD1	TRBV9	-	CASSPQQGEGGYTF	TGTGCCAGCAGCCCTCAACAGGGGGAGGGTGGCTACACCTTC
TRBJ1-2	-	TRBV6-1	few	CASGRIYGYTF	TGTGCCAGCGGCAGGATCTATGGCTACACCTTC
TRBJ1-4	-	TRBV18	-	CASSPDIPTGEKLFF	TGTGCCAGCTCACCAGACATCCCAACGGGAGAAAAACTGTTTTTT
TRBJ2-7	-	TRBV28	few	CASSLNLQVPYEQYF	TGTGCCAGCAGTTTGAATCTACAGGTACCATACGAGCAGTACTTC
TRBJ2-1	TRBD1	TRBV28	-	CASMPYWARDRDPDSSYNEQFF	TGTGCCAGCATGCCGTACTGGGCTCGGGACAGGGACCCCGATAGCTCCTACAATGAGCAGTTCTTC
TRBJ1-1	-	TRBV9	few	CASSVEGESTEAFF	TGTGCCAGCAGCGTAGAGGGGGAGAGCACTGAAGCTTTCTTT
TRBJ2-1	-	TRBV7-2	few	CASSLYLGSSAYNEQFF	TGTGCCAGCAGCTTATATCTGGGGTCCAGTGCCTACAATGAGCAGTTCTTC
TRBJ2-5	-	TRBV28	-	CASSPSRGYSWETQYF	TGTGCCAGCAGCCCTTCACGGGGGTACAGCTGGGAGACCCAGTACTTC
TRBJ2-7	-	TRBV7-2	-	CASTLTPSYEQYF	TGTGCCAGCACCCTTACCCCCTCCTACGAGCAGTACTTC
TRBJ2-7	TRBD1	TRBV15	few	CATSRKGTGAGEQYF	TGTGCCACCAGCAGAAAAGGGACAGGGGCTGGAGAGCAGTACTTC
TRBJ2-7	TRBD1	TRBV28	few	CASSLWEGTGNSYEQYF	TGTGCCAGCAGTTTATGGGAAGGGACAGGCAACTCCTACGAGCAGTACTTC
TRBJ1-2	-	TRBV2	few	CASSEAMQNYGYTF	TGTGCCAGCAGTGAAGCGATGCAAAACTATGGCTACACCTTC
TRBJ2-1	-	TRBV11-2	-	CASSPGLSYNEQFF	TGTGCCAGCAGCCCGGGACTGTCTTACAATGAGCAGTTCTTC
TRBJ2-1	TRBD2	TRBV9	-	CASSVVGTRAYEQFF	TGTGCCAGCAGCGTAGTAGGGACTAGAGCCTATGAGCAGTTCTTC
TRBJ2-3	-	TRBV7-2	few	CASSSRVRDTQYF	TGTGCCAGCAGTTCTAGGGTCCGGGATACGCAGTATTTT